This T cell receptor beta chain was retrieved from a study of cytomegalovirus exposure and HLA in healthy donors. The PCR ran on 60 Vbeta and 13 Jbeta primers. TCRdb's copy holds only in-frame clones and misses some; the assay was immunoSEQ multiplex PCR. The sample includes about 160,000 clones. The germline V gene has CDR1 SGHTA and CDR2 FQGNSA. Trimming stripped 5 bases from V and 0 bases from J, with 7 bases between. CDR3 size: 13 residues. Sequenced material: PBMCs. This clonotype was obtained from a woman aged 55-75 years in good health and CMV-seronegative. The chain couples TRBV7-2 to TRBJ1-2, with D possibly being TRBD1 (5 bases). In DNA, the CDR3 is TGTGCCAGCAGCCCGGGGGCTAACTATGGCTACACCTTC. It encodes CASSPGANYGYTF.